A selection of T cell receptor beta chains follows, all from one sample in a study of cytomegalovirus exposure and HLA in healthy donors. TCRdb keeps only in-frame clones here, not all; method: immunoSEQ multiplex PCR. The sample records approximately 81,000 clones, under 80% being singletons. The sequenced sample consisted of PBMCs. The origin of the receptors is a man aged 35 to 55 in good health and CMV-seropositive. CDR3s include the opening cysteine and the closing phenylalanine or tryptophan. Each record gives: J gene, clone size, V gene, D gene, CDR3 protein, CDR3 DNA. A D gene is named only where the DNA matches it firmly. A clone size is listed for some rows: how often the clone was seen (once, few, many), or a class if it is expanded.

>TRBJ1-5|NA|TRBV5-4|NA
CASSLAQGSNQPQHF
TGTGCCAGCAGCTTGGCTCAGGGTAGCAATCAGCCCCAGCATTTT
>TRBJ1-3|few|TRBV5-6|NA
CASSLMGAAPSGNTIYF
TGTGCCAGCAGCTTAATGGGGGCGGCCCCCTCTGGAAACACCATATATTTT
>TRBJ1-4|NA|TRBV13|NA
CASSRRGIGEKLFF
TGTGCCAGCAGCCGACGGGGGATTGGCGAAAAACTGTTTTTT
>TRBJ2-7|NA|TRBV30|NA
CAWKGAYEQYF
TGTGCCTGGAAGGGGGCCTACGAGCAGTACTTC
>TRBJ1-6|NA|TRBV6-1|NA
CASSEMRTYNSPLHF
TGTGCCAGCAGTGAAATGAGGACCTATAATTCACCCCTCCACTTT
>TRBJ2-1|NA|TRBV30|TRBD2
CAWSVLAGWTTGNEQFF
TGTGCCTGGAGTGTACTAGCGGGGTGGACGACGGGCAATGAGCAGTTCTTC
>TRBJ2-1|NA|TRBV19|NA
CASSVRDSQFF
TGTGCCAGTAGTGTCCGGGACTCACAGTTCTTC
>TRBJ1-2|few|TRBV7-3|TRBD1
CASSLNPGQGLGYTF
TGTGCCAGCAGCTTAAATCCGGGACAGGGACTCGGCTACACCTTC
>TRBJ1-3|NA|TRBV30|NA
CAWDRGSGNTIYF
TGTGCCTGGGACCGAGGCTCTGGAAACACCATATATTTT
>TRBJ2-7|NA|TRBV7-3|TRBD1
CASSLSRDSSYEQYF
TGTGCCAGCAGCTTAAGCCGGGACAGTTCCTACGAGCAGTACTTC
>TRBJ2-7|NA|TRBV6-5|NA
CASASGSSYEQYF
TGTGCCAGCGCCTCTGGGAGCTCCTACGAGCAGTACTTC
>TRBJ2-1|NA|TRBV11-2|TRBD2
CASSFLAGSYNEQFF
TGTGCCAGCAGCTTTCTAGCGGGGTCCTACAATGAGCAGTTCTTC
>TRBJ1-5|NA|TRBV6-6|NA
CASGRGNQPQHF
TGTGCCAGCGGCAGGGGCAATCAGCCCCAGCATTTT
>TRBJ1-3|NA|TRBV29-1|NA
CSVTVEVGNTIYF
TGCAGCGTGACAGTAGAAGTTGGAAACACCATATATTTT
>TRBJ2-3|NA|TRBV28|TRBD1
CASSRGGVETDTQYF
TGTGCCAGCTCGAGAGGGGGCGTTGAGACAGATACGCAGTATTTT
>TRBJ2-1|NA|TRBV29-1|TRBD2
CSATGLAGGPHEQFF
TGCAGCGCTACCGGACTAGCGGGAGGGCCCCATGAGCAGTTCTTC
>TRBJ2-3|NA|TRBV7-5|NA
CARSSLRLAGGLDTQYF
TGTGCCAGAAGCTCGCTACGACTAGCGGGGGGGTTGGATACGCAGTATTTT
>TRBJ2-7|NA|TRBV27|TRBD1
CASHPRGQGSYEQYF
TGTGCCAGCCATCCCCGGGGACAGGGAAGCTACGAGCAGTACTTC
>TRBJ1-5|NA|TRBV15|NA
CATSRDSLHSGQPQHF
TGTGCCACCAGCAGAGATTCCCTTCACTCGGGGCAGCCCCAGCATTTT
>TRBJ2-3|NA|TRBV4-3|NA
CASSQETRTDTQYF
TGCGCCAGCAGCCAAGAGACTAGAACAGATACGCAGTATTTT
>TRBJ2-3|NA|TRBV7-9|TRBD2
CSSSLDGGSQYF
TGTTCCAGCAGCTTAGACGGGGGGTCGCAGTATTTT
>TRBJ2-1|NA|TRBV5-1|NA
CASSSAGGYNEQFF
TGCGCCAGCAGCTCCGCGGGTGGTTACAATGAGCAGTTCTTC
>TRBJ2-5|NA|TRBV11-3|TRBD2
CASSSGLAAQETQYF
TGTGCCAGCAGCTCAGGACTAGCGGCCCAAGAGACCCAGTACTTC
>TRBJ2-6|few|TRBV7-2|NA
CASSLPNSGANVLTF
TGTGCCAGCAGCTTACCAAACTCTGGGGCCAACGTCCTGACTTTC
>TRBJ1-6|few|TRBV28|TRBD1
CASLGLDRGNSPLHF
TGTGCCAGTCTAGGCCTGGACAGGGGTAATTCACCCCTCCACTTT
>TRBJ1-5|few|TRBV30|NA
CAWDRAFSNQPQHF
TGTGCCTGGGACAGAGCCTTTAGCAATCAGCCCCAGCATTTT
>TRBJ1-6|NA|TRBV5-1|TRBD1
CASNPGQVDSPLHF
TGCGCCAGCAACCCAGGACAGGTCGATTCACCCCTCCACTTT
>TRBJ1-1|NA|TRBV2|NA
CASSESPRDNTEAFF
TGTGCCAGCAGTGAATCCCCACGGGATAACACTGAAGCTTTCTTT
>TRBJ2-5|once|TRBV11-2|NA
CASSFTSILAQETQYF
TGTGCCAGCAGCTTCACTAGCATTTTGGCCCAAGAGACCCAGTACTTC
>TRBJ1-6|NA|TRBV19|TRBD1
CASGTANYNSPLHF
TGTGCCAGTGGGACAGCAAATTATAATTCACCCCTCCACTTT
>TRBJ2-7|NA|TRBV28|NA
CASRAAYEQYF
TGTGCCAGCAGGGCAGCCTACGAGCAGTACTTC
>TRBJ1-5|NA|TRBV6-6|NA
CASSPQGNQPQHF
TGTGCCAGCAGTCCCCAGGGGAATCAGCCCCAGCATTTT
>TRBJ2-3|NA|TRBV6-5|NA
CASSFGGVATDTQYF
TGTGCCAGCAGTTTCGGAGGGGTTGCCACAGATACGCAGTATTTT
>TRBJ1-6|NA|TRBV30|TRBD1
CAWSVQGIGNSPLHF
TGTGCCTGGAGTGTACAGGGGATAGGTAACTCACCCCTCCACTTT
>TRBJ2-7|NA|TRBV7-9|NA
CASSFSSHYEQYF
TGTGCAAGCAGCTTTAGCTCCCACTACGAGCAGTACTTC
>TRBJ2-7|few|TRBV7-9|TRBD1
CASSSGTEDYEQYF
TGTGCCAGCAGCTCCGGGACAGAGGACTACGAGCAGTACTTC
>TRBJ1-5|NA|TRBV6-5|TRBD1
CASSLGTGDQPQHF
TGTGCCAGCAGCCTCGGGACAGGGGACCAGCCCCAGCATTTT
>TRBJ2-7|NA|TRBV5-1|TRBD1
CASSPTTGESSYEQYF
TGCGCCAGCAGCCCAACGACAGGGGAGAGCTCCTACGAGCAGTACTTC
>TRBJ1-2|NA|TRBV13|NA
CASSLQDYGYTF
TGTGCCAGCAGCTTACAGGACTATGGCTACACCTTC
>TRBJ2-7|few|TRBV30|NA
CAWRGGKTGTREQYF
TGTGCCTGGCGGGGGGGGAAGACAGGGACCCGCGAGCAGTACTTC